This entry describes one TCR beta chain. Its antigen is undetermined. Clones were read by immunoSEQ multiplex PCR, and TCRdb kept only the in-frame ones, dropping some. Of some 10,000 clones in the sample, around 83% were seen once. This CDR3 has 16 amino acids. V shed 4 bases, J shed 7 bases, and the junction held 14 bases outside the gene matches. Per germline, CDR1 SGHDT and CDR2 YYEEEE. This entry belongs to a study of T cells in localized non-small cell lung cancer. Study-level findings and limits: Adjacent lung held a median roughly 50 of the top 100 tumor clones. Higher blood T cell density went with longer overall survival. Compared with tumor, uninvolved adjacent lung displayed greater T cell clonality, ranking highest overall.

The chain joins TRBV5-6 to TRBJ2-3; 8 bases are shared with TRBD2. This TCR was recovered from a male donor older than 55 with stage III lung adenocarcinoma. The sequencing used peripheral blood, collected before any cancer treatment. In nucleotides, the CDR3 is TGTGCCAGCAGCGCCCGGGAGGGACTAGTATGGTATACGCAGTATTTT. Protein: CASSAREGLVWYTQYF.